The rows below give T cell receptor beta chains drawn from one sample of a study of human T cells and chemical hapten exposure. TCRdb re-analysed the RACE reads in MiXCR, keeping a single row per CDR3 protein. This sample has approximately 60,000 distinct CDR3 sequences, with approximately 11% found just once. Source: whole blood, taken in connection with sensitization to the hapten diphenylcyclopropenone (DPC). These receptors came from a woman under 40 with alopecia areata. Some clones in this sample may be carry-over from other donors' samples. Both conserved end residues are part of each CDR3. D genes are given only for firm matches. A row's size may be missing; if present it is once, few, many or a size class.

d_gene: -
v_gene: TRBV28
j_gene: TRBJ1-3
abundance: once
CDR3nt: TGTGCCAGCAGAATAGGGAATTCTGGAAACACCATATATTTT
CDR3aa: CASRIGNSGNTIYF

d_gene: -
v_gene: TRBV4-3
j_gene: TRBJ2-1
abundance: few
CDR3nt: TGCGCCAGCAGCCAAGAGGCGCTATACAATGAGCAGTTCTTC
CDR3aa: CASSQEALYNEQFF

d_gene: TRBD2
v_gene: TRBV29-1
j_gene: TRBJ2-3
abundance: -
CDR3nt: TGCAGCGCCCCCAGCGGGGCTAGCACAGATACGCAGTATTTT
CDR3aa: CSAPSGASTDTQYF

d_gene: TRBD1
v_gene: TRBV28
j_gene: TRBJ1-1
abundance: few
CDR3nt: TGTGCCAGCACCTTGGGACAGAACGGGGCAAGGGCTTTCTTT
CDR3aa: CASTLGQNGARAFF

d_gene: TRBD1
v_gene: TRBV2
j_gene: TRBJ2-7
abundance: few
CDR3nt: TGTGCCAGCAGTGAGGCGTCAGGGGGAGCCGAGCAGTACTTC
CDR3aa: CASSEASGGAEQYF

d_gene: TRBD2
v_gene: TRBV3-1
j_gene: TRBJ2-1
abundance: -
CDR3nt: TGTGCCAGCAGCGCAAGACTAGCGGGCGAAAGACCCAATGAGCAGTTCTTC
CDR3aa: CASSARLAGERPNEQFF

d_gene: -
v_gene: TRBV29-1
j_gene: TRBJ1-1
abundance: many
CDR3nt: TGCAGCGTTGAAGTGGGTAACACTGAAGCTTTCTTT
CDR3aa: CSVEVGNTEAFF

d_gene: -
v_gene: TRBV7-6
j_gene: TRBJ2-3
abundance: many
CDR3nt: TGTGCCAGCAGCTTAGGGAGGGGGAGACAGGTTTCCACAGATACGCAGTATTTT
CDR3aa: CASSLGRGRQVSTDTQYF

d_gene: -
v_gene: TRBV19
j_gene: TRBJ1-5
abundance: -
CDR3nt: TGTGCCAGTAGTATACCTCGAGTCGACTATCAGCCCCAGCATTTT
CDR3aa: CASSIPRVDYQPQHF

d_gene: TRBD1
v_gene: TRBV5-4
j_gene: TRBJ2-2
abundance: -
CDR3nt: TGTGCCAGCAGCCCCGGGACAGGTCGTAGCACCGGGGAGCTGTTTTTT
CDR3aa: CASSPGTGRSTGELFF

d_gene: -
v_gene: TRBV27
j_gene: TRBJ2-5
abundance: -
CDR3nt: TGTGCCAGCAGTTTAGACAGGAACCAAGAGACCCAGTACTTC
CDR3aa: CASSLDRNQETQYF

d_gene: TRBD1
v_gene: TRBV6-2/TRBV6-3
j_gene: TRBJ2-1
abundance: few
CDR3nt: TGTGCCAGCAGTTTTGCAGGGGGCCCCAATGAGCAGTTCTTC
CDR3aa: CASSFAGGPNEQFF

d_gene: TRBD1
v_gene: TRBV28
j_gene: TRBJ1-2
abundance: -
CDR3nt: TGTGCCAGCAGCATGGGGACAGGCCTTAACTATGGCTACACCTTC
CDR3aa: CASSMGTGLNYGYTF

d_gene: TRBD2
v_gene: TRBV29-1
j_gene: TRBJ2-1
abundance: many
CDR3nt: TGCAGCGTTGTACCCCGAGGGACTAGCTACAATGAGCAGTTCTTC
CDR3aa: CSVVPRGTSYNEQFF

d_gene: TRBD2
v_gene: TRBV12-3/TRBV12-4
j_gene: TRBJ2-7
abundance: few
CDR3nt: TGTGCCAGCACCCCGGGACTAGCGGGGACTGAGCAGTACTTC
CDR3aa: CASTPGLAGTEQYF

d_gene: -
v_gene: TRBV20-1
j_gene: TRBJ1-5
abundance: few
CDR3nt: TGCAGTGCTAGCGCTGCGGGGCCCCAGCATTTT
CDR3aa: CSASAAGPQHF

d_gene: TRBD1
v_gene: TRBV12-3/TRBV12-4
j_gene: TRBJ1-2
abundance: few
CDR3nt: TGTGCCAGCACAAACGTGACAGGGTACTATGGCTACACCTTC
CDR3aa: CASTNVTGYYGYTF

d_gene: -
v_gene: TRBV6-5
j_gene: TRBJ1-1
abundance: -
CDR3nt: TGTGCCAGCAGTTGGGGGGTAGGCACTTACACTGAAGCTTTCTTT
CDR3aa: CASSWGVGTYTEAFF

d_gene: TRBD1
v_gene: TRBV19
j_gene: TRBJ1-2
abundance: few
CDR3nt: TGTGCCAGTAGTATCCCATCCGGGACAGGGGGTTACGGCTACACCTTC
CDR3aa: CASSIPSGTGGYGYTF

d_gene: -
v_gene: TRBV29-1
j_gene: TRBJ1-2
abundance: -
CDR3nt: TGCAGCGGGTTCGATGAGGCCTATGGCTACACCTTC
CDR3aa: CSGFDEAYGYTF

d_gene: -
v_gene: TRBV4-3
j_gene: TRBJ1-1
abundance: -
CDR3nt: TGCGCCAGCAGACTATTGGGGGACACTGAAGCTTTCTTT
CDR3aa: CASRLLGDTEAFF

d_gene: -
v_gene: TRBV2
j_gene: TRBJ1-5
abundance: -
CDR3nt: TGTGCCAGCAGTGACGGACAGTTCCATCAGCCCCAGCATTTT
CDR3aa: CASSDGQFHQPQHF

d_gene: -
v_gene: TRBV14
j_gene: TRBJ2-2
abundance: many
CDR3nt: TGTGCCAGCAGTCAACTACTGGAAGGCGGGGAGCTGTTTTTT
CDR3aa: CASSQLLEGGELFF

d_gene: TRBD2
v_gene: TRBV7-2
j_gene: TRBJ2-7
abundance: -
CDR3nt: TGTGCCAGCAGCTTCGGCGGGAGGGTTAGCGAGCAGTACTTC
CDR3aa: CASSFGGRVSEQYF

d_gene: TRBD1
v_gene: TRBV9
j_gene: TRBJ1-4
abundance: many
CDR3nt: TGTGCCAGCAGCGTAGGGCAGGGGGCGAGTGAAAAACTGTTTTTT
CDR3aa: CASSVGQGASEKLFF

d_gene: -
v_gene: TRBV7-2
j_gene: TRBJ1-2
abundance: many
CDR3nt: TGTGCCAGCAGCTTAGTAGGGGGAGCCCATGGTGGCTACACCTTC
CDR3aa: CASSLVGGAHGGYTF

d_gene: TRBD1
v_gene: TRBV29-1
j_gene: TRBJ2-5
abundance: -
CDR3nt: TGCAGCGTTGACCCAGGGACAGGGGATGAGACCCAGTACTTC
CDR3aa: CSVDPGTGDETQYF

d_gene: TRBD1
v_gene: TRBV18
j_gene: TRBJ1-5
abundance: few
CDR3nt: TGTGCCAGCTCACCATACCGGACAGGGGATCAGCCCCAGCATTTT
CDR3aa: CASSPYRTGDQPQHF

d_gene: -
v_gene: TRBV6-2/TRBV6-3
j_gene: TRBJ1-1
abundance: many
CDR3nt: TGTGCCAGCAAAAGCTGGGGGGCCCCGAACACTGAAGCTTTCTTT
CDR3aa: CASKSWGAPNTEAFF

d_gene: -
v_gene: TRBV28
j_gene: TRBJ2-7
abundance: -
CDR3nt: TGTGCCAGCAGTCAGGGTCGCTACGAGCAGTACTTC
CDR3aa: CASSQGRYEQYF

d_gene: TRBD2
v_gene: TRBV24-1
j_gene: TRBJ2-7
abundance: -
CDR3nt: TGTGCCACCAGTTCCCCTCTAGCGGGACTCTACGAGCAGTACTTC
CDR3aa: CATSSPLAGLYEQYF

d_gene: TRBD1
v_gene: TRBV3-1
j_gene: TRBJ2-7
abundance: -
CDR3nt: TGTGCCAGCAGCCTTAACAGGGGTTCCGAGCAGTACTTC
CDR3aa: CASSLNRGSEQYF

d_gene: -
v_gene: TRBV6-2/TRBV6-3
j_gene: TRBJ2-1
abundance: few
CDR3nt: TGTGCCAGCCGAGGACGGCTAGATCGCTACAATGAGCAGTTCTTC
CDR3aa: CASRGRLDRYNEQFF

d_gene: -
v_gene: TRBV10-3
j_gene: TRBJ2-3
abundance: few
CDR3nt: TGTGCCATCAGTGAGTCTTTGAGGGCCCGCGGGCAGTATTTT
CDR3aa: CAISESLRARGQYF

d_gene: -
v_gene: TRBV5-1
j_gene: TRBJ2-7
abundance: many
CDR3nt: TGCGCCAGCAGCTTGGTGAAGGTACTTTCCTACGAGCAGTACTTC
CDR3aa: CASSLVKVLSYEQYF

d_gene: TRBD2
v_gene: TRBV7-2
j_gene: TRBJ2-3
abundance: few
CDR3nt: TGTGCCAGCAGCCGGAGCCGACTAGCGGGACGGGGTACGCAGTATTTT
CDR3aa: CASSRSRLAGRGTQYF

d_gene: TRBD1
v_gene: TRBV29-1
j_gene: TRBJ2-7
abundance: few
CDR3nt: TGCAGCGTTCGACAGGGGAGTGCATTCGAGCAGTACTTC
CDR3aa: CSVRQGSAFEQYF

d_gene: -
v_gene: TRBV29-1
j_gene: TRBJ2-3
abundance: few
CDR3nt: TGCAGCGTTGTAAATGCGGGGGCCAGCACAGATACGCAGTATTTT
CDR3aa: CSVVNAGASTDTQYF

d_gene: -
v_gene: TRBV7-3
j_gene: TRBJ2-7
abundance: few
CDR3nt: TGTGCCAGCAGCTTATACGGGACTCCGGAATACGAGCAGTACTTC
CDR3aa: CASSLYGTPEYEQYF

d_gene: -
v_gene: TRBV11-3
j_gene: TRBJ2-7
abundance: -
CDR3nt: TGTGCCAGCAGCTTAAGCGGGTCCTACGAGCAGTACTTC
CDR3aa: CASSLSGSYEQYF

d_gene: -
v_gene: TRBV10-3
j_gene: TRBJ1-3
abundance: few
CDR3nt: TGTGCCATCAGAGAGACTGGAAACACCATATATTTT
CDR3aa: CAIRETGNTIYF

d_gene: -
v_gene: TRBV12-3/TRBV12-4
j_gene: TRBJ1-3
abundance: -
CDR3nt: TGTGCCAGCATCAGGGATGGAAACACCATATATTTT
CDR3aa: CASIRDGNTIYF

d_gene: -
v_gene: TRBV28
j_gene: TRBJ2-7
abundance: -
CDR3nt: TGTGCCAGCAGTTTTCGCCTCGAGCAGTACTTC
CDR3aa: CASSFRLEQYF

d_gene: -
v_gene: TRBV7-9
j_gene: TRBJ2-5
abundance: -
CDR3nt: TGTGCCAGCAGCTGGGGGTCGGGCCAAGAGACCCAGTACTTC
CDR3aa: CASSWGSGQETQYF

d_gene: TRBD1
v_gene: TRBV24-1
j_gene: TRBJ2-1
abundance: many
CDR3nt: TGTGCCACCAGTGATTTGGGGACAGGGAACAATGAGCAGTTCTTC
CDR3aa: CATSDLGTGNNEQFF

d_gene: TRBD1
v_gene: TRBV30
j_gene: TRBJ1-1
abundance: -
CDR3nt: TGTGCCTTCCACAGGGGCATGAACACTGAAGCTTTCTTT
CDR3aa: CAFHRGMNTEAFF

d_gene: -
v_gene: TRBV11-2
j_gene: TRBJ1-6
abundance: -
CDR3nt: TGTGCCAGCAGACTTACGAGCTCCTATAATTCACCCCTCCACTTT
CDR3aa: CASRLTSSYNSPLHF

d_gene: TRBD2
v_gene: TRBV29-1
j_gene: TRBJ2-5
abundance: -
CDR3nt: TGCAGCTACCGGGGGGTGGAGACCCAGTACTTC
CDR3aa: CSYRGVETQYF

d_gene: TRBD2
v_gene: TRBV15
j_gene: TRBJ2-7
abundance: many
CDR3nt: TGTGCCACCAGCAGAGTCGGAGGACTAGGAACCTACGAGCAGTACTTC
CDR3aa: CATSRVGGLGTYEQYF

d_gene: TRBD2
v_gene: TRBV4-3
j_gene: TRBJ2-7
abundance: few
CDR3nt: TGCGCCAGCAGCCAAGATCCAGCGGGGTTATACGAGCAGTACTTC
CDR3aa: CASSQDPAGLYEQYF

d_gene: -
v_gene: TRBV6-1
j_gene: TRBJ2-1
abundance: few
CDR3nt: TGTGCCAGCAGCCTCTTAAGCTCCTACAATGAGCAGTTCTTC
CDR3aa: CASSLLSSYNEQFF

d_gene: -
v_gene: TRBV7-3
j_gene: TRBJ1-2
abundance: -
CDR3nt: TGTGCCAGCAGCTCCAGACCCAGGGAACCGACCCACTTC
CDR3aa: CASSSRPREPTHF